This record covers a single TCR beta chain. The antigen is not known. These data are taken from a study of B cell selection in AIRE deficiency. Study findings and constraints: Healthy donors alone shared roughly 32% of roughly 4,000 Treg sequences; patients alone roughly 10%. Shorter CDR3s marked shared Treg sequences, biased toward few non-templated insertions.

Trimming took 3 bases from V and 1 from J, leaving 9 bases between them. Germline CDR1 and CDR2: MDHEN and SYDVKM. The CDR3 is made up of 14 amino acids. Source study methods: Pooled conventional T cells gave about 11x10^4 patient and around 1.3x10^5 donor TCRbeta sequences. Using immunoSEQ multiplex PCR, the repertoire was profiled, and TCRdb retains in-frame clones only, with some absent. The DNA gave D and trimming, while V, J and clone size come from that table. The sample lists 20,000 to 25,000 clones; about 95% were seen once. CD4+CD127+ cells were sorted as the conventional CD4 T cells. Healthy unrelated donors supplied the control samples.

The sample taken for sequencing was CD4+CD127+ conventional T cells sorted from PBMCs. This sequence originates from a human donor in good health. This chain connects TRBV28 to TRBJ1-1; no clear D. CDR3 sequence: CASSFSGTNTEAFF. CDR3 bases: TGTGCCAGCAGTTTTTCGGGAACGAACACTGAAGCTTTCTTT.